These 29 T cell receptor beta chains originate from one sample sequenced in a study of blood T cell repertoires in COVID-19. Using immunoSEQ multiplex PCR, the repertoire was profiled, and TCRdb retains in-frame clones only, with some absent. The sample has a few hundred thousand clones, approximately 92% seen once; the top ten hold 0.9% to 1.1%. The specimen sequenced was PBMCs or T cells enriched from blood (not recorded which). The receptors stem from a man younger than 35 who had recovered from COVID-19.

This chain connects TRBV7-3 to TRBJ1-1, with a weak D call TRBD1 (5 bases). The CDR3 sequence is 17 residues long. V lost 2 bases and J 1 base, leaving 17 bases between the germline ends. Germline V gives CDR1 SGHTA, CDR2 FQGTGA. The CDR3 is CASSLRDSQGGNTEAFF. CDR3 DNA sequence: TGTGCCAGCAGCTTACGGGACTCCCAAGGAGGGAACACTGAAGCTTTCTTT.

This clone appeared a single time. The chain has TRBV5-6 and TRBJ1-2, with 8 positions matching TRBD1. The ends lost 4 bases at V and 1 base at J; junction bases unmatched: 6. Germline CDR1 and CDR2: SGHDT and YYEEEE. This CDR3 comprises 15 residues. CDR3 nucleotide sequence: TGTGCCAGCAGCCAATTACAGGGGGTTAACTATGGCTACACCTTC. This gives the protein CASSQLQGVNYGYTF.

The chain is built from TRBV28 and TRBJ1-2; no clear D. Trimming took 3 bases from V and 6 from J, leaving 11 bases between them. This CDR3 spans 13 amino acids. From germline, CDR1 is MDHEN and CDR2 SYDVKM. The chain's CDR3 is CASSFPEYDGYTF. The DNA of the CDR3 is TGTGCCAGCAGTTTCCCGGAGTACGATGGCTACACCTTC.

This clone has only one observation. The CDR3 reads CASSRGQGDSYTF. DNA for the CDR3: TGCGCCAGCAGCCGCGGACAGGGCGATAGCTACACCTTC. The chain uses TRBV4-1 and TRBJ1-2; 8 positions agree with TRBD1. The trim removed 4 bases at V and 9 bases at J, leaving 7 bases unmatched. The CDR3 loop spans 13 amino acids. CDR1 is MGHRA and CDR2 is YSYEKL in the germline V gene.

The gene calls are TRBV2 and TRBJ2-5; tentatively, D is TRBD2 (6 bases). CDR3 length: 14 amino acids. CDR1 is SNHLY and CDR2 is FYNNEI in the germline V gene. Here the CDR3 reads CAGEDPKVTKTQYF. The CDR3 coding sequence is TGTGCTGGGGAGGATCCCAAAGTAACGAAGACCCAGTACTTC.

V usage is TRBV24-1 and J usage is TRBJ2-2; 8 positions match TRBD2. The trim removed 3 bases at V and 2 bases at J, leaving 1 base unmatched. The CDR3 length is 15 residues. Germline V gene lookup returns CDR1 KGHDR and CDR2 SFDVKD. In DNA form, the CDR3 reads TGTGCCACCAGTGATGGGACTAGAAACACCGGGGAGCTGTTTTTT. Translation: CATSDGTRNTGELFF.

The rearrangement links TRBV19 to TRBJ2-3; TRBD2 matches 8 bases. Per the germline V gene, CDR1 is LNHDA and CDR2 is SQIVND (reference sequence). The CDR3 totals 17 residues. V dropped 6 bases and J dropped 3; count of bases not matched to a gene: 14. CDR3 in amino acids: CASSLRGLVKDTDTQYF. The CDR3 nucleotides are TGTGCCAGTAGCCTTCGGGGACTAGTGAAAGATACAGATACGCAGTATTTT.

This CDR3 reads CASSSKLENTGELFF. The CDR3 region has the DNA TGTGCCAGCAGTTCAAAACTCGAGAACACCGGGGAGCTGTTTTTT. V and J are TRBV6-4 and TRBJ2-2; D is ambiguous. The germline V and J ends were trimmed by 5 bases and 1 base, with 11 bases remaining between them. Per germline, CDR1 MRHNA and CDR2 SNTAGT. The CDR3 has 15 amino acids.

The J gene is TRBJ1-2, the V gene TRBV4-1; no definite D call. The CDR3 consists of 15 residues. Germline lookup yields CDR1 MGHRA and CDR2 YSYEKL. V was cut by 1 base and J by 4 bases, with 13 bases left in between. CDR3 protein: CASSQVAGEAYGYTF. CDR3 sequence (DNA): TGCGCCAGCAGCCAAGTAGCTGGGGAGGCCTATGGCTACACCTTC.

The chain recombines TRBV25-1 with TRBJ2-3, with 7 nucleotides matching TRBD2. The germline V gene encodes CDR1 MGHDK and CDR2 SYGVNS. This CDR3 has 14 amino acids. The V and J ends lost 4 bases and 5 bases, in that order; junction bases with no gene match: 6. CDR3: CASSGGGRGDTQYF. The CDR3, as DNA: TGTGCCAGCAGTGGTGGTGGGAGGGGAGATACGCAGTATTTT. Using reference TRBV25-1 and TRBJ2-3 for the parts outside the CDR3, the full variable domain is EADIYQTPRYLVIGTGKKITLECSQTMGHDKMYWYQQDPGMELHLIHYSYGVNSTEKGDLSSESTVSRIRTEHFPLTLESARPSHTSQYLCASSGGGRGDTQYFGPGTRLTVL.

V gene TRBV5-1 combines with J gene TRBJ2-3; 9 bases agree with TRBD1. The trim removed 7 bases at V and 1 base at J, leaving 4 bases unmatched. The CDR3 is 14 amino acids. Germline CDR1 and CDR2: SGHRS and YFSETQ. CDR3 sequence (DNA): TGCGCCAGCGGCAGGACAGGGGGCACAGATACGCAGTATTTT. It translates to CASGRTGGTDTQYF.

CDR3 bases: TGTGCCAGCAGCTTACTAGAATACAATGAGCAGTTCTTC. Amino acid sequence: CASSLLEYNEQFF. The chain employs TRBV6-5 and TRBJ2-1; weak D call: TRBD2 (5 bases). Deletions cut 6 bases from V and 4 bases from J, with 10 bases between. CDR3 length: 13 amino acids. The germline V gene encodes CDR1 MNHEY and CDR2 SVGAGI.

DNA for the CDR3: TGTGCCAGCAGTTTAATGGCTATACGACAGGGGTTAGGAAATGAGCAGTTCTTC. This translates into CASSLMAIRQGLGNEQFF. This chain uses TRBV28 with TRBJ2-1; 8 positions match TRBD1. Trimming cost V 2 bases and J 7 bases; bases outside gene matches: 16. The CDR3 runs to 18 residues. CDR1 and CDR2 from the germline V gene are MDHEN and SYDVKM. Drawing the rest from reference TRBV28 and TRBJ2-1, the complete variable domain is DVKVTQSSRYLVKRTGEKVFLECVQDMDHENMFWYRQDPGLGLRLIYFSYDVKMKEKGDIPEGYSVSREKKERFSLILESASTNQTSMYLCASSLMAIRQGLGNEQFFGPGTRLTVL.

The chain combines TRBV18 with TRBJ1-6, with a weak D call TRBD1 (5 bases). CDR1 is KGHSH and CDR2 is LQKENI in the germline V gene. The CDR3 covers 15 residues. The V gene lost 0 bases and the J gene lost 9 bases, with 12 bases spanning the gap. Written as DNA, the CDR3 is TGTGCCAGCTCACCACCCGACAGAGGTGGTTCACCCCTCCACTTT. This codes for CASSPPDRGGSPLHF. Supplemented by reference TRBV18 and TRBJ1-6, the full variable domain reads NAGVMQNPRHLVRRRGQEARLRCSPMKGHSHVYWYRQLPEEGLKFMVYLQKENIIDESGMPKERFSAEFPKEGPSILRIQQVVRGDSAAYFCASSPPDRGGSPLHFGNGTRLTVT.

V usage is TRBV4-2 and J usage is TRBJ2-1, with 9 bases identical to TRBD2. The CDR3 is 18 amino acids. V was pared by 0 bases and J by 0 bases, with 6 bases of the junction left unmatched. CDR1 and CDR2 (germline): LGHNA, YNFKEQ. The DNA of the CDR3 is TGTGCCAGCAGCCAAGACCCTAGCGGGGTGAGCTCCTACAATGAGCAGTTCTTC. Translated: CASSQDPSGVSSYNEQFF.

This chain links TRBV5-1 with TRBJ1-2; the D gene is possibly TRBD1 (6 bases). Germline V gene lookup returns CDR1 SGHRS and CDR2 YFSETQ. V was cut by 1 base and J by 4 bases, with 17 bases left in between. This CDR3 comprises 16 residues. The CDR3 DNA follows: TGCGCCAGCAGCTTGCCGCCGGGGGGCGCAGGCTATGGCTACACCTTC. Its translation is CASSLPPGGAGYGYTF.

The chain recombines TRBV9 with TRBJ2-2, with 12 bases matching TRBD2. V was pared by 0 bases and J by 5 bases, with 8 bases of the junction left unmatched. CDR1 SGDLS and CDR2 YYNGEE come from the germline V gene. The CDR3 length is 18 residues. CDR3 loop: CASSVGSSGGARTGELFF. CDR3 nucleotide sequence: TGTGCCAGCAGCGTAGGTTCTAGCGGGGGGGCCAGGACCGGGGAGCTGTTTTTT.

CDR3 amino acids: CASSSWGDEVNSPLHF. The CDR3 DNA reads as TGTGCCAGCAGCTCCTGGGGGGACGAGGTTAACTCACCCCTCCACTTT. The gene calls are TRBV5-6 and TRBJ1-6, with D perhaps TRBD1 (5 bases). Germline CDR1 reads SGHDT; CDR2 reads YYEEEE. The CDR3 spans 16 residues. V dropped 3 bases and J dropped 10 bases, with 20 bases sitting between them.

This sequence joins TRBV5-1 and TRBJ2-7; TRBD1 agrees at 8 bases. Germline V gene data show CDR1 as SGHRS and CDR2 as YFSETQ. With V trimmed by 1 base and J by 6 bases, 9 bases remained unmatched. CDR3 length: 15 amino acids. CDR3: CASSLTDRAGSEQYF. For the CDR3, the DNA is TGCGCCAGCAGCTTGACGGACAGGGCTGGGAGCGAGCAGTACTTC. Complete variable domain (other parts from reference TRBV5-1 and TRBJ2-7): KAGVTQTPRYLIKTRGQQVTLSCSPISGHRSVSWYQQTPGQGLQFLFEYFSETQRNKGNFPGRFSGRQFSNSRSEMNVSTLELGDSALYLCASSLTDRAGSEQYFGPGTRLTVT.

The J gene is TRBJ2-5, the V gene TRBV30, with D possibly being TRBD1 (6 bases). CDR3 size: 19 residues. V was cut by 2 bases and J by 5 bases, with 30 bases left in between. Germline V gene data show CDR1 as GTSNPN and CDR2 as SVGIG (reference sequence). In DNA, the CDR3 is TGTGCCTGGAGTCCAGACAGGTCCTTTCGGCCAGACATGACGGAGACCCAGTACTTC. As protein: CAWSPDRSFRPDMTETQYF.

The chain recombines TRBV5-4 with TRBJ2-1; 9 bases fit TRBD2. V lost 0 bases to trimming and J lost 6 bases; unmatched junction nucleotides: 4. Germline assignment: CDR1 SGHNT and CDR2 YYREEE (reference sequence). The CDR3 totals 15 residues. In DNA form, the CDR3 reads TGTGCCAGCAGCTTGGACGGCGGGAGGGCCAATGAGCAGTTCTTC. This sequence encodes CASSLDGGRANEQFF.

V usage is TRBV3-1 (or the pseudogene TRBV3-2) and J usage is TRBJ1-1, with D hard to call. This CDR3 has 15 amino acids. The germline V gene has CDR1 LGHDT and CDR2 YNNKEL (reference sequence). Trimming pared 2 bases from V and 0 bases from J, leaving 10 bases between. CDR3 sequence: CASSQTGWVNTEAFF. As DNA, the CDR3 is TGTGCCAGCAGCCAAACGGGGTGGGTGAACACTGAAGCTTTCTTT.

This clone was counted a few times. CDR3 region: CASRPGTAGTDTQYF. For the CDR3, the DNA is TGTGCCAGTAGGCCAGGGACAGCGGGCACAGATACGCAGTATTTT. V gene TRBV19 combines with J gene TRBJ2-3; 7 nucleotides line up with TRBD1. This CDR3 region has 15 residues. The germline V gene has CDR1 LNHDA and CDR2 SQIVND (reference sequence). V lost 6 bases to trimming and J lost 1 base; unmatched junction nucleotides: 7.

The chain links TRBV18 to TRBJ2-1; 9 bases match TRBD2. This CDR3 contains 15 residues. J was trimmed by 5 bases and V by 3 bases; bases with no gene match: 5. The germline V gene has CDR1 KGHSH and CDR2 LQKENI. CDR3 nucleotides: TGTGCCAGCTCACCCGGGACTAGCATGGACAATGAGCAGTTCTTC. It yields the protein CASSPGTSMDNEQFF. The variable domain in full, completed from reference TRBV18 and TRBJ2-1, reads NAGVMQNPRHLVRRRGQEARLRCSPMKGHSHVYWYRQLPEEGLKFMVYLQKENIIDESGMPKERFSAEFPKEGPSILRIQQVVRGDSAAYFCASSPGTSMDNEQFFGPGTRLTVL.

The rearrangement uses TRBV7-2 and TRBJ2-3, with D tentatively TRBD2 (5 bases). This CDR3 region has 12 residues. The V gene lost 3 bases and the J gene lost 5 bases, with 6 bases spanning the gap. Looked up from germline, CDR1 is SGHTA and CDR2 is FQGNSA. CDR3 sequence: CASSFGIDTQYF. The DNA of the CDR3 is TGTGCCAGCAGCTTCGGGATAGATACGCAGTATTTT.

This clone was detected once. The V gene is TRBV30, the J gene TRBJ2-7, with a possible D match to TRBD1 (6 bases). The CDR3 is made up of 15 amino acids. Trimming shortened V by 2 bases and J by 0 bases, and 14 bases separated the two germline ends. Germline V gene sequence: CDR1 GTSNPN, CDR2 SVGIG (reference sequence). The CDR3 is CAWSSLTGTSYEQYF. The CDR3 nucleotides are TGTGCCTGGAGTTCCCTGACAGGAACCTCCTACGAGCAGTACTTC.

The V call is TRBV27, the J call TRBJ2-1; 15 bases fit TRBD2. The CDR3 totals 16 residues. Germline V lookup: CDR1 MNHEY, CDR2 SMNVEV (reference sequence). Trimming removed 3 bases from V and 4 bases from J; junction bases left unmatched: 1. CDR3 sequence reads: CASSFGTSGRYNEQFF. DNA for the CDR3: TGTGCCAGCAGTTTCGGGACTAGCGGGAGGTACAATGAGCAGTTCTTC.

The rearrangement joins TRBV9 to TRBJ2-1; TRBD1 matches at 9 bases. The CDR3 runs to 17 residues. V lost 4 bases and J lost 1; bases outside the gene matches: 9. Germline V gene sequence: CDR1 SGDLS, CDR2 YYNGEE. The CDR3 region has the DNA TGTGCCAGCAGCCCAAGGACAGGGGCTAATTCCTACAATGAGCAGTTCTTC. It codes for CASSPRTGANSYNEQFF.

The gene calls are TRBV5-4 and TRBJ2-7; a possible D gene is TRBD2 (6 bases). The CDR3 is 14 residues long. V gave up 5 bases and J gave up 1 base, with 13 bases separating them. The germline V gene encodes CDR1 SGHNT and CDR2 YYREEE (reference sequence). CDR3: CASSQGTPSYEQYF. CDR3 coding DNA: TGTGCCAGCAGTCAAGGGACTCCTTCCTACGAGCAGTACTTC.